This is a list of T cell receptor beta chains from one sample in a study of CD8 T cells in ankylosing spondylitis. In TCRdb, the 5' RACE reads were re-called with MiXCR into one record per CDR3 protein. The table lists about 240,000 distinct CDR3 sequences, roughly 8.6% of them singletons. Source material: blood, either unsorted or a sorted T cell fraction (not recorded which). Every receptor here comes from a male donor with ankylosing spondylitis or in good health (not recorded which). Each CDR3 is given with its conserved first and last residue. D genes are given only for firm matches. Not every row has a clone size; where given, it reads once, few, many or a size class.

NA,TRBJ1-5,TRBV21-1,many,TGTGCCAGCAGCATGGACAGGAGGCAGCAGCCCCAGCATTTT,CASSMDRRQQPQHF
TRBD2,TRBJ2-3,TRBV10-3,many,TGTGCCATCAGCGGGACTAGCGGGGCTACGCAGTATTTT,CAISGTSGATQYF
NA,TRBJ1-1,TRBV7-2,few,TGTGCCAGCAGCTTAGCTAGGGGGGATAGACCTTTCTTT,CASSLARGDRPFF
NA,TRBJ2-2,TRBV19,many,TGTGCCAGTTCCCCCCAGACAGGAGGGACCGGGGAGCTGTTTTTT,CASSPQTGGTGELFF
TRBD1,TRBJ2-5,TRBV19,NA,TGTGCCACCCGGGACAGGGGGCAAGAGACCCAGTACTTC,CATRDRGQETQYF
NA,TRBJ2-7,TRBV12-3/TRBV12-4,NA,TGTGCCAGCAGCCCCGGAGGGCCCCAAATGATCGAGCAGTACTTC,CASSPGGPQMIEQYF
NA,TRBJ2-7,TRBV7-2,many,TGTGCCAGCAGCGCGGGGCAGGGGACCTACGAGCAGTACTTC,CASSAGQGTYEQYF
NA,TRBJ1-5,TRBV9,NA,TGTGCCAGCAGCCTGGACCCTACTAATCAGCCCCAGCATTTT,CASSLDPTNQPQHF
NA,TRBJ1-2,TRBV7-2,many,TGTGCCAGCAGCTTAGCGACTTCTAACTATGGCTACACCTTC,CASSLATSNYGYTF
NA,TRBJ1-6,TRBV20-1,NA,TGCAGTGCTTCAGTCAACAGGGAGGCAAGGAGTTCACCCCTCCACTTT,CSASVNREARSSPLHF
NA,TRBJ1-1,TRBV5-1,many,TGCGCCAGCAGCTTCCTACAGGGCGGAGAGACTGAAGCTTTCTTT,CASSFLQGGETEAFF
NA,TRBJ2-3,TRBV9,many,TGTGCCAGCAGCGTAGGGGCGGGACCTTCCACAGATACGCAGTATTTT,CASSVGAGPSTDTQYF
NA,TRBJ1-2,TRBV20-1,few,TGCAGTGCTTATTCAACCGACGGGGGCTACACCTTC,CSAYSTDGGYTF
NA,TRBJ1-5,TRBV20-1,many,TGCAGTGCCTTGGAGGGGAACAGCCCCTTAGGGCATTTT,CSALEGNSPLGHF
NA,TRBJ1-5,TRBV12-3/TRBV12-4,many,TGTGCCAGCAGTTTAGCGGAGGATCAGCCCCAGCATTTT,CASSLAEDQPQHF
TRBD2,TRBJ2-7,TRBV13,many,TGTGCCAGCAGCTCCGGTGCTGCCTATTTAGCGGGGGCCGGGTACGAGCAGTACTTC,CASSSGAAYLAGAGYEQYF
NA,TRBJ2-7,TRBV25-1,many,TGTGCCAGCAGTGAAGAGGCTAGCAGGGGCTACGAGCAGTACTTC,CASSEEASRGYEQYF
TRBD2,TRBJ2-1,TRBV4-1,once,TGCGCCAGCAGCCAAGATTTGGGACTAGCGGAACCTTACAATGAGCAGTTCTTC,CASSQDLGLAEPYNEQFF
TRBD1,TRBJ2-1,TRBV7-2,many,TGTGCCAGCAGCTTGTCTATCCGGACAGGTGGGCATGAGCAGTTCTTC,CASSLSIRTGGHEQFF
TRBD1,TRBJ1-6,TRBV5-1,many,TGCGCCAGCAGCTCCCTAAGACAGGGGGACGATTCACCCCTCCACTTT,CASSSLRQGDDSPLHF
NA,TRBJ2-7,TRBV10-3,many,TGTGCCATCAGTAGAACCTCCTACGAGCAGTACTTC,CAISRTSYEQYF
NA,TRBJ1-2,TRBV7-9,few,TGTGCCAGCAGCTTAGAGCGTCGGGGGAGCTATGGCTACACCTTC,CASSLERRGSYGYTF
NA,TRBJ2-5,TRBV7-2,many,TGTGCCAGCAACGTGGGAATCGGAGAGACCCAGTACTTC,CASNVGIGETQYF
TRBD2,TRBJ2-1,TRBV20-1,many,TGCAGTGCTAACCCTAGCGGCTACTCCTACAATGAGCAGTTCTTC,CSANPSGYSYNEQFF
NA,TRBJ2-7,TRBV29-1,NA,TGCAGCGTCGATCATGCCTACGAGCAGTACTTC,CSVDHAYEQYF
TRBD1,TRBJ2-5,TRBV5-1,few,TGCGCCAGCAGCTCCCAGACAGGGGTCGGCGAGACCCAGTACTTC,CASSSQTGVGETQYF
NA,TRBJ1-6,TRBV5-1,many,TGCGCCAGCAGCTCGGATCCCTCATCACCCCTCCACTTT,CASSSDPSSPLHF
NA,TRBJ2-5,TRBV10-1,many,TGCGCCAGCAGTCGCGGACCAGGCCAAGAGACCCAGTACTTC,CASSRGPGQETQYF
NA,TRBJ2-7,TRBV11-2,NA,TGTGCCAGCAGCCCCGGCGGGGGCAGTGAGCAGTACTTC,CASSPGGGSEQYF
NA,TRBJ2-4,TRBV5-4,NA,TGTGCCAGCAGCTTGGCCAAGGGGGACTCCCTAGCCAAAAACATTCAGTACTTC,CASSLAKGDSLAKNIQYF
NA,TRBJ1-1,TRBV12-3/TRBV12-4,many,TGTGCCAGCAGCCCATCCGGACCCACTGAAGCTTTCTTT,CASSPSGPTEAFF
NA,TRBJ2-3,TRBV6-5,many,TGTGCCAGCAGTTACTCACCCAGGTTCACAGATACGCAGTATTTT,CASSYSPRFTDTQYF
NA,TRBJ2-7,TRBV30,NA,TGTGCCTGGAGTAGGTCTGCCTACTCCTACGAGCAGTACTTC,CAWSRSAYSYEQYF
NA,TRBJ2-2,TRBV7-9,many,TGTGCCAGCAGCCCGGGGTTGGGGACGAGCGGGGAGCTGTTTTTT,CASSPGLGTSGELFF
NA,TRBJ2-7,TRBV6-2/TRBV6-3,NA,TGTGCCAGCAGTTACGCTTGGGGAGGCGAGCAGTACTTC,CASSYAWGGEQYF
NA,TRBJ2-3,TRBV7-3,many,TGTGCCAGCAGCTTCGGTTACAGCACAGATACGCAGTATTTT,CASSFGYSTDTQYF
TRBD1,TRBJ2-1,TRBV6-5,many,TGTGCCAGCAGTTCCTCTACCACAGGGGGGAATGAGCAGTTCTTC,CASSSSTTGGNEQFF
TRBD2,TRBJ2-1,TRBV6-2/TRBV6-3,many,TGTGCCAGCAGTTACTTTTCGGGGGGGGCTTACAATGAGCAGTTCTTC,CASSYFSGGAYNEQFF
NA,TRBJ2-2,TRBV20-1,many,TGCAGTGCTTTCGACACCCCGGGGGCCGGGGAGCTGTTTTTT,CSAFDTPGAGELFF
NA,TRBJ2-3,TRBV6-1,many,TGTGCCAGCAGGAGACAGGCGGAAACAGATACGCAGTATTTT,CASRRQAETDTQYF
NA,TRBJ2-5,TRBV20-1,many,TGCAGTGCTAGAGATCTTTGGGGCCCCGAGCAAGAGACCCAGTACTTC,CSARDLWGPEQETQYF
NA,TRBJ2-1,TRBV20-1,many,TGCAGTGCTGCGGCCATGGGAATAAATGAGCAGTTCTTC,CSAAAMGINEQFF
TRBD2,TRBJ2-1,TRBV5-5,many,TGTGCCAGCAGCTTGGCGGTCCTAGCGGGGGGCAATGAGCAGTTCTTC,CASSLAVLAGGNEQFF
NA,TRBJ2-5,TRBV12-3/TRBV12-4,many,TGTGCCAGCAGTTTCCGAGAGACCCAGTACTTC,CASSFRETQYF
NA,TRBJ1-2,TRBV20-1,many,TGCAGTGCTAGAGATTATGGGGCTGGCTACACCTTC,CSARDYGAGYTF